The text below deals with one T cell receptor beta chain. This sample is part of a study of early T cells in non-severe SARS-CoV-2 infection. The CDR3 extends over 15 amino acids. In germline, CDR1 is SGHVS, CDR2 FQNEAQ. V lost 2 bases and J 4 bases, leaving 14 bases between the germline ends. TCRdb re-derived calls from the 5' RACE reads in MiXCR, one entry per CDR3 protein. Of about 80,000 distinct CDR3 sequences in the sample, roughly 4.7% were seen once. The rearrangement links TRBV7-8 to TRBJ1-1; the D gene is possibly TRBD1 (5 bases). This clonotype was sampled from an adult who was a healthcare worker with PCR-confirmed SARS-CoV-2 infection or an uninfected control (not recorded which). The starting material was whole blood, obtained at baseline. CDR3 sequence reads: CASSLRGRDPTEAFF. The CDR3 region has the DNA TGTGCCAGCAGCTTACGGGGCAGGGATCCCACTGAAGCTTTCTTT.